These T cell receptor beta chains were read from a single sample in a study of memory CD4+ T cells and cytomegalovirus serostatus. TCRdb's table, derived via immunoSEQ multiplex PCR, lists solely in-frame clones and lacks some. The sample includes some 52,000 clones, over 60% seen only once; the top ten take 1.1% to 1.5%. The sample taken for sequencing was memory CD4+ T cells from blood. The receptors shown here come from an adult in good health and CMV-seropositive. Both conserved end residues are part of each CDR3. Each record gives: clone size, J gene, D gene, V gene, CDR3 DNA, CDR3 protein. D genes are given only for firm matches. Clone size appears in some rows only: once, few, many, or a class for an expanded clone.

NA TRBJ2-3 NA TRBV2 TGTGCCAGCAGTGATGGCCTTTCCCTCAGGGATACGCAGTATTTT CASSDGLSLRDTQYF
NA TRBJ1-2 NA TRBV7-9 TGTGCCAGCAGCTATGACAGACGAAATGCTAACTATGGTTACACCTTC CASSYDRRNANYGYTF
NA TRBJ2-1 NA TRBV2 TGTGCCAGCAGTGCCGACTTGAAGTACAATGAGCAGTTCTTC CASSADLKYNEQFF
NA TRBJ1-2 NA TRBV7-9 TGTGCCAGCAGCCCTCAGGGCCCTTATGGCTACACCTTC CASSPQGPYGYTF
NA TRBJ2-2 TRBD1 TRBV7-3 TGTGCCAGCAGCTTCACAGGGGCGGTCGGGGAGCTGTTTTTT CASSFTGAVGELFF
once TRBJ2-2 NA TRBV4-2 TGTGCCAGCAGCCAAGATTTTAGGAGCGGGTGGGGAACCGGGGAGCTGTTTTTT CASSQDFRSGWGTGELFF
NA TRBJ2-1 TRBD2 TRBV5-4 TGTGCCAGCAGCCGGACGGGGGGGCGACTGGACAATGAGCAGTTCTTC CASSRTGGRLDNEQFF
NA TRBJ2-1 NA TRBV4-2 TGTGCCAGCAGCCAAGCCGGTATCGGTCTCTCCAATGAGCAGTTCTTC CASSQAGIGLSNEQFF
NA TRBJ1-1 NA TRBV10-2 TGCGCCAGCAAACGACAAATGAACACTGAAGCTTTCTTT CASKRQMNTEAFF
few TRBJ1-1 NA TRBV19 TGTGCCAGTAGTAGGGGCGACAGAACAAGTTACGCTTTCTTT CASSRGDRTSYAFF
NA TRBJ2-2 TRBD2 TRBV30 TGTGCCTGGAGCCTTCCCTATTTAGCGGGGAACACCGGGGAGCTGTTTTTT CAWSLPYLAGNTGELFF
NA TRBJ2-5 TRBD2 TRBV2 TGTGCCAGCAGGGAACTAGCGGGGGGCACGAAGACCCAGTACTTC CASRELAGGTKTQYF
NA TRBJ1-5 NA TRBV18 TGTGCCAGCTCGGCAGGGAATCAGCCCCAGCATTTT CASSAGNQPQHF
NA TRBJ2-5 NA TRBV7-6 TGTGCCAGCAGCTTAGCGCAGAAGAGGACCCAGTACTTC CASSLAQKRTQYF
NA TRBJ2-2 TRBD1 TRBV30 TGTGCCTGGAGTGTACCCTACAGGGGGCACTTTTATACCGGGGAGCTGTTTTTT CAWSVPYRGHFYTGELFF
NA TRBJ2-3 NA TRBV6-1 TGTGCCAGCAGTGAAGGATCTAGCACAGATACGCAGTATTTT CASSEGSSTDTQYF
medium-sized TRBJ1-6 TRBD1 TRBV7-2 TGTGCCAGCAGACCCCGGACAGGGAATTCACCCCTCCACTTT CASRPRTGNSPLHF
NA TRBJ1-5 NA TRBV4-2 TGTGCCAGCAGCCAAGGATTGAACAATCAGCCCCAGCATTTT CASSQGLNNQPQHF